Reported below is one T cell receptor (beta chain). The data belong to a study of blood T cell repertoires in COVID-19. Those enrolled, adults aged about 18 to 95 years, came from fewer than 25 US areas. Original handling: It was from reference gene primer amplification that nucleated cell counts were estimated. The table came from immunoSEQ multiplex PCR; TCRdb's copy has only in-frame clones and leaves some out. The V and J calls and the clone size are those of that table, but D and trimming were determined from the DNA. The sample records approximately 170,000 clones, approximately 88% being singletons. Germline CDR1 and CDR2: SGHNT and YYREEE (reference sequence). The J segment lost 7 bases and the V segment lost 0 bases, leaving 9 bases of the junction unmatched. This CDR3 region has 16 residues.

The genes are TRBV5-4 and TRBJ2-7, with 11 bases aligning to TRBD2. The TCR sequence derives from a woman aged 18-29 years who had recovered from COVID-19. The specimen was PBMCs or T cells enriched from blood (not recorded which). CDR3 sequence (DNA): TGTGCCAGCAGCTTGGCCCTAGCGGGAGGCTTTGGAGAGCAGTACTTC. It codes for CASSLALAGGFGEQYF.